The 24 T cell receptor beta chains presented below share a single source sample, sequenced in a study of regulatory T cells in long-lasting Graves disease. Time point here: newly diagnosed GD, antithyroid drugs for less than 3 months. PBMCs were the source of the RNA used for TCR sequencing. Through Arm-PCR of CDR3 regions and iRepertoire HTBI primers, TCR beta libraries were built. MiXCR, run by TCRdb on the multiplex PCR reads, gives a single entry per CDR3 protein. The sample contains some 400,000 distinct CDR3 sequences, more than 13% of which appear only once. This sample also appeared in a second study, on T cells in Graves' hyperthyroidism and ophthalmopathy.

The source material was peripheral blood mononuclear cells (PBMCs), sampled at new diagnosis, from a patient treated with antithyroid drugs. The receptors were gathered from a woman in her thirties with Graves disease.

In its sample, this clonotype was seen a few times. CDR3 residues: CATTSSNLAGEQFF. In DNA, the CDR3 is TGTGCCACCACCTCTTCTAATTTAGCGGGTGAGCAGTTCTTC. The chain recombines TRBV24-1 with TRBJ2-1, with 7 bases matching TRBD2. With 8 bases clipped from V and 9 bases from J, the junction kept 12 bases outside the gene matches. The CDR3 contains 14 residues. In germline, CDR1 is KGHDR, CDR2 SFDVKD.

This clonotype was observed at least ten times. The chain is built from TRBV5-1 and TRBJ2-4; the match to TRBD2 covers 8 bases. The V gene's germline CDR1 is SGHRS and CDR2 YFSETQ. CDR3 size: 15 residues. Trimming removed 0 bases from V and 7 bases from J; junction bases left unmatched: 6. The CDR3 nucleotides read TGCGCCAGCAGCTTGGACGGGAGGGCGGGGAACATTCAGTACTTC. Translating gives CASSLDGRAGNIQYF.

The chain links TRBV5-1 to TRBJ2-3, with TRBD2 matching 12 bases. Germline assignment: CDR1 SGHRS and CDR2 YFSETQ. J lost 2 bases, V lost 4 bases, and 5 bases had no gene match. CDR3 length: 16 residues. CDR3 in amino acids: CASSIRTSGITDTQYF. The CDR3, as DNA: TGCGCCAGCAGCATAAGGACTAGCGGGATCACAGATACGCAGTATTTT.

This clonotype appeared a few times. The chain joins TRBV30 to TRBJ1-2, with 9 positions matching TRBD1. The CDR3 length is 15 residues. The V gene's germline CDR1 is GTSNPN and CDR2 SVGIG (reference sequence). The junction had 12 bases not matched to a gene; V was cut back by 7 bases and J by 3 bases. Written as DNA, the CDR3 is TGTGCCTACCGTATTACAGGGGGCGGTCACTATGGCTACACCTTC. Its translation: CAYRITGGGHYGYTF.

This chain joins TRBV11-2 and TRBJ2-7; tentative D call: TRBD1 (7 bases). V gave up 5 bases and J gave up 4 bases, with 24 bases separating them. The germline gives CDR1 SGHAT, CDR2 FQNNGV. The CDR3 is made up of 17 amino acids. CDR3 in DNA: TGTGCCAGCAGCCCTCCCCCGTTGACAGGGAGGTTTTACGAGCAGTACTTC. Its translation is CASSPPPLTGRFYEQYF.

This clonotype was recorded many times. V is TRBV20-1 and J is TRBJ2-3; 7 bases align to TRBD1. Trimming took 0 bases from V and 9 from J; bases not matched to a gene: 3. Looked up from germline, CDR1 is DFQATT and CDR2 is SNEGSKA (reference sequence). This CDR3 is built from 12 residues. DNA of the CDR3: TGCAGTGCTAGAGAGGGACAGACGACGCAGTATTTT. Protein product: CSAREGQTTQYF.

This chain uses TRBV12-3 or TRBV12-4 with TRBJ2-3; 9 nucleotides match TRBD2. V was clipped by 7 bases and J by 0 bases; unmatched bases: 5. The CDR3 runs to 15 residues. In nucleotides, the CDR3 is TGTGCCAGCAACCGACTAGCGGAAAGCACAGATACGCAGTATTTT. Translation: CASNRLAESTDTQYF.

This sequence joins TRBV29-1 and TRBJ2-1, with TRBD2 matching 10 bases. V lost 3 bases to trimming and J lost 10 bases; unmatched junction nucleotides: 9. CDR3 size: 14 residues. CDR1 and CDR2 (germline): SQVTM, ANQGSEA. The CDR3 reads CSVEVLAGVWEQFF. CDR3 nucleotides: TGCAGCGTTGAGGTGCTAGCGGGAGTCTGGGAGCAGTTCTTC.

Regarding this clonotype: This clone may be a read error of a much larger clone one base away. The chain employs TRBV30 and TRBJ2-7, with D perhaps matching TRBD1 (6 bases). Trimming cost V 1 base and J 6 bases, with 13 bases left between them. Germline lookup yields CDR1 GTSNPN and CDR2 SVGIG (reference sequence). This CDR3 is 13 amino acids long. The CDR3 DNA sequence: TGTGCCTGGAGTGAGGGCCAGGGGAGCGAGCAGTACTTC. Its translation is CAWSEGQGSEQYF.

Regarding this clonotype: At one boundary the junction diverges from the germline segment, which might be a read error. The rearrangement links TRBV6-1 to TRBJ1-5; 7 nucleotides match TRBD1. The CDR3 runs 15 residues. CDR1 is MNHNS and CDR2 is SASEGT in the germline V gene. For the CDR3, the DNA is TGTGCCATCAGTGACCGGGCAGGGGGTGGACAGCCCCAGCATTTT. It yields the protein CAISDRAGGGQPQHF.

This clonotype was picked up many times. J is TRBJ2-7 and V is TRBV7-9, with D tentatively TRBD2 (6 bases). Looked up from germline, CDR1 is SEHNR and CDR2 is FQNEAQ (reference sequence). Trimming took off 0 bases at V and 2 bases at J, with 14 bases between the two ends. This CDR3 region has 16 residues. The CDR3 nucleotides are TGTGCCAGCAGCTTAGCAGTGGGGGGAGAGACCTACGAGCAGTACTTC. Its translation is CASSLAVGGETYEQYF.

This rearrangement joins TRBV11-2 to TRBJ2-7; TRBD1 aligns across 9 bases. V lost 4 bases and J lost 6; bases outside the gene matches: 7. CDR1 and CDR2 (germline): SGHAT, FQNNGV. The CDR3 spans 14 residues. The CDR3 nucleotides read TGTGCCAGCAGCTCAAACAGGGGGCGCGGCGAGCAGTACTTC. Protein sequence: CASSSNRGRGEQYF. The complete variable domain, with remaining parts taken from reference TRBV11-2 and TRBJ2-7, reads EAGVAQSPRYKIIEKRQSVAFWCNPISGHATLYWYQQILGQGPKLLIQFQNNGVVDDSQLPKDRFSAERLKGVDSTLKIQPAKLEDSAVYLCASSSNRGRGEQYFGPGTRLTVT.

This clonotype came up many times. The rearrangement links TRBV29-1 to TRBJ2-7; 7 bases align to TRBD2. The CDR3 is 13 amino acids. Trimming cost V 5 bases and J 0 bases; bases outside gene matches: 4. Germline CDR1 SQVTM, CDR2 ANQGSEA. This chain's CDR3 is CSVQGGFSYEQYF. The DNA of the CDR3 is TGCAGCGTTCAGGGAGGGTTCTCCTACGAGCAGTACTTC.

This clonotype appeared many times. The chain employs TRBV20-1 and TRBJ1-3; TRBD1 aligns across 9 bases. The trim removed 6 bases at V and 4 bases at J, leaving 7 bases unmatched. The CDR3 runs 14 residues. Germline V lookup: CDR1 DFQATT, CDR2 SNEGSKA (reference sequence). In DNA form, the CDR3 reads TGCAGTGCGCCAAACAGGGGGCGAGGAAACACCATATATTTT. It specifies CSAPNRGRGNTIYF.

This clonotype was found many times. CDR3 DNA: TGTGCCAGCAGCTTAGGGGCAGGAGGAACTGAAGCTTTCTTT. This encodes CASSLGAGGTEAFF. The chain recombines TRBV7-8 with TRBJ1-1; D gene unclear. This CDR3 is built from 14 residues. The germline V and J ends were trimmed by 1 base and 5 bases, with 11 bases remaining between them. Germline CDR1 SGHVS, CDR2 FQNEAQ.

This chain uses TRBV19 with TRBJ2-3; D is uncertain. From germline, CDR1 is LNHDA and CDR2 SQIVND (reference sequence). V gave up 6 bases and J gave up 2 bases, with 9 bases separating them. The CDR3 spans 13 residues. The CDR3 here is CASRSDPTDTQYF. The CDR3, as DNA: TGTGCCAGTAGATCGGACCCCACAGATACGCAGTATTTT.

The sample holds many counts of this clonotype. The rearrangement uses TRBV29-1 and TRBJ1-2; D gene uncertain. This CDR3 region has 16 residues. V was pared by 6 bases and J by 2 bases, with 22 bases between. CDR1 and CDR2 (germline): SQVTM, ANQGSEA. CDR3: CSVLDPRAAGNYGYTF. As DNA, the CDR3 is TGCAGCGTCCTGGACCCGAGGGCGGCGGGAAACTATGGCTACACCTTC.

Many counts were recorded for this clonotype. V gene TRBV7-3 combines with J gene TRBJ2-3; perhaps TRBD1 as D (5 bases). Looked up from germline, CDR1 is SGHTA and CDR2 is FQGTGA. Trimming stripped 6 bases from V and 0 bases from J, with 7 bases between. The length of the CDR3 is 13 residues. CDR3 coding DNA: TGTGCCAGCAGGGACACTAGCACAGATACGCAGTATTTT. This gives the protein CASRDTSTDTQYF.

The V gene is TRBV5-6, the J gene TRBJ2-6; possibly TRBD2 for D (6 bases). In germline, CDR1 is SGHDT, CDR2 YYEEEE. Trimming pared 1 base from V and 3 bases from J, leaving 8 bases between. CDR3 length: 15 residues. The CDR3 region is CASSLWGDGANVLTF. As DNA, the CDR3 is TGTGCCAGCAGCTTGTGGGGGGATGGGGCCAACGTCCTGACTTTC.

Many counts were recorded for this clonotype. This rearrangement joins TRBV7-2 to TRBJ2-3; 13 bases map to TRBD2. This CDR3 has 17 amino acids. J gave up 6 bases and V 5 bases, and 11 bases lay outside the gene matches. The germline CDR1 and CDR2 sequences are SGHTA and FQGNSA. The CDR3 spells CASSVTSGRASGDTQYF. DNA of the CDR3: TGTGCCAGCAGCGTCACTAGCGGGAGGGCCTCAGGGGATACGCAGTATTTT.

This clonotype was detected many times. The rearrangement joins TRBV12-3 or TRBV12-4 to TRBJ2-3; TRBD2 matches at 7 bases. The CDR3 sequence is 18 residues long. Trimming cost V 3 bases and J 2 bases; bases outside gene matches: 14. The CDR3 DNA reads TGTGCCAGCAGTTTCCATCGGGAGTGGCGGGGGAACACAGATACGCAGTATTTT. Its translation: CASSFHREWRGNTDTQYF.

This clonotype was observed many times. The J gene is TRBJ2-3, the V gene TRBV7-6; 12 bases agree with TRBD2. Germline trimming cut 0 bases from V and 2 bases from J; bases unmatched to any gene: 3. Germline V gene data show CDR1 as SGHVS and CDR2 as FNYEAQ. The CDR3 has 17 amino acids. The CDR3 protein is CASSLAPSGRATDTQYF. DNA of the CDR3: TGTGCCAGCAGCTTAGCCCCTAGCGGGAGGGCCACAGATACGCAGTATTTT.

This rearrangement joins TRBV18 to TRBJ2-2, with D unresolved. V lost 3 bases and J lost 1, with 18 bases in between. Germline CDR1 reads KGHSH; CDR2 reads LQKENI. This CDR3 has 18 amino acids. The CDR3 loop reads CASSPTIRRLMNTGELFF. The CDR3 nucleotides are TGTGCCAGCTCACCTACTATTAGGCGCCTAATGAACACCGGGGAGCTGTTTTTT.

This clonotype has only a few counts. The chain couples TRBV10-3 to TRBJ2-1; D may correspond to TRBD1 or TRBD2 (6 bases each). The CDR3 is 11 residues long. Trimming pared 6 bases from V and 8 bases from J, leaving 8 bases between. The germline gives CDR1 ENHRY, CDR2 SYGVKD. For the CDR3, the DNA is TGTGCCATCAGAGGGGGGTATGAGCAGTTCTTC. Translating it yields CAIRGGYEQFF.